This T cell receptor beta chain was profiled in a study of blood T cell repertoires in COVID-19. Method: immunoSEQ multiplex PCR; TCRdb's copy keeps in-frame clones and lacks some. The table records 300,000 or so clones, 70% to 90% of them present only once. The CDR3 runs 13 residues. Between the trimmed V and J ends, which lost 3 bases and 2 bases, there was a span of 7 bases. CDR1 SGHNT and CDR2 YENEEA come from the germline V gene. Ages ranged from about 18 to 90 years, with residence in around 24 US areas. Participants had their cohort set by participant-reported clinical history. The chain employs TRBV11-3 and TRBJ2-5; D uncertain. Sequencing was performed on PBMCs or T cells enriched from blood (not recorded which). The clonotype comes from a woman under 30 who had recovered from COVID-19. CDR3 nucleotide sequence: TGTGCCAGCAGCTTCCAGGCACAAGAGACCCAGTACTTC. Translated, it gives CASSFQAQETQYF.